These 14 T cell receptor beta chains originate from one sample sequenced in a study of blood T cell repertoires in COVID-19 (TCRdb year 2020). The protocol used for the library was the immunoSEQ multiplex PCR assay. Imported from immuneACCESS, the table was reduced by TCRdb to in-frame sequences with V and J called. These copies leave out some clones; in studies compared against another copy, an unresolved V gene accounts for under half, and the cause of the remainder is not known. This sample has around 97,000 clones in its table, and 82% of those were observed once. The ten largest account for about 10% of the sample. The sample consisted of peripheral blood. All receptors come from a man aged 70-80 years with acute or convalescent COVID-19.

The chain combines TRBV30 with TRBJ1-5, with no clear D. The CDR3 contains 15 residues. The ends were cut back, 0 bases at V and 3 bases at J, with 12 bases in the middle. Germline V gene data show CDR1 as GTSNPN and CDR2 as SVGIG (reference sequence). The CDR3 nucleotides are TGTGCCTGGAGTGTCGGTTCGGGATACAATCAGCCCCAGCATTTT. It yields the protein CAWSVGSGYNQPQHF.

The rearrangement joins TRBV7-8 to TRBJ2-5; 10 bases line up with TRBD2. The germline gives CDR1 SGHVS, CDR2 FQNEAQ. The CDR3 loop spans 14 amino acids. V lost 3 bases, J lost 5 bases, and 3 bases stayed unmatched. Here the CDR3 reads CASSFSGGVETQYF. DNA of the CDR3: TGTGCCAGCAGCTTCAGCGGGGGGGTGGAGACCCAGTACTTC.

This clone has only a few counts. J is TRBJ2-1 and V is TRBV5-1; TRBD2 is a possible D gene (7 bases). The CDR3 runs to 17 residues. The germline V and J ends were trimmed by 4 bases and 2 bases, with 19 bases remaining between them. Per germline, CDR1 SGHRS and CDR2 YFSETQ. The CDR3 loop is CASSPKVTGGTYNEQFF. DNA for the CDR3: TGCGCCAGCAGCCCGAAGGTCACGGGGGGCACCTACAATGAGCAGTTCTTC.

The J gene is TRBJ2-7, the V gene TRBV3-1 (or the pseudogene TRBV3-2); D gene unclear. V was shortened by 3 bases and J by 6 bases, with 9 bases between the two germline ends. The CDR3 loop spans 12 amino acids. Germline CDR1 LGHDT, CDR2 YNNKEL (reference sequence). The CDR3 sequence: CASSQLAGEQYF. CDR3 DNA: TGTGCCAGCAGCCAGTTGGCTGGCGAGCAGTACTTC.

V usage is TRBV18 and J usage is TRBJ2-7, with 10 bases identical to TRBD1. V trimming: 1 base; J trimming: 2 bases; junction bases outside the gene matches: 5. Germline CDR1 is KGHSH and CDR2 is LQKENI. The CDR3 has 16 amino acids. The CDR3 coding sequence is TGTGCCAGCTCACCACGCCGGGACAGGGGCACCTACGAGCAGTACTTC. It specifies CASSPRRDRGTYEQYF.

The table lists this clone with a few counts. The chain recombines TRBV7-3 with TRBJ2-1; 9 bases are a match to TRBD2. The CDR3 sequence is 22 residues long. Germline loops: CDR1 SGHTA, CDR2 FQGTGA. J gave up 1 base and V 0 bases, and 19 bases lay outside the gene matches. As DNA, the CDR3 is TGTGCCAGCAGCTTAACCCCCCCGACTTTTGCGGGGGGGCAATATTCCTACAATGAGCAGTTCTTC. Translation gives CASSLTPPTFAGGQYSYNEQFF.

V and J are TRBV30 and TRBJ1-4, with 8 bases fitting TRBD1. The V segment lost 2 bases and the J segment 6 bases; nucleotides outside the gene matches: 5. Germline V lookup: CDR1 GTSNPN, CDR2 SVGIG (reference sequence). This CDR3 is built from 14 residues. The CDR3 DNA is TGTGCCTGGAGTAAGATCAGGGGGCATGAAAAACTGTTTTTT. This codes for CAWSKIRGHEKLFF. Combining the CDR3 with reference TRBV30 and TRBJ1-4 gives the whole variable domain SQTIHQWPATLVQPVGSPLSLECTVEGTSNPNLYWYRQAAGRGLQLLFYSVGIGQISSEVPQNLSASRPQDRQFILSSKKLLLSDSGFYLCAWSKIRGHEKLFFGSGTQLSVL.

The CDR3, as DNA: TGCGCCAGCAGCTTCTCCGGGTACGAGCAGTACTTC. Translating it yields CASSFSGYEQYF. The V and J genes are TRBV5-1 and TRBJ2-7; D is unresolved. The CDR3 has 12 amino acids. The V gene lost 2 bases and the J gene lost 4 bases, with 7 bases spanning the gap. CDR1 and CDR2 from the germline V gene are SGHRS and YFSETQ.

V usage is TRBV7-9 and J usage is TRBJ1-1; D is undetermined. The germline V and J ends were trimmed by 6 bases and 4 bases, with 15 bases remaining between them. This CDR3 is 14 amino acids long. Germline V lookup: CDR1 SEHNR, CDR2 FQNEAQ (reference sequence). The CDR3 here is CASRPEDSSTEAFF. CDR3 nucleotide sequence: TGTGCCAGCAGACCAGAGGACTCCTCCACTGAAGCTTTCTTT.

The gene calls are TRBV9 and TRBJ1-4, with TRBD1 as a possible D gene (6 bases). The V end was cut by 3 bases, the J end by 7 bases, with 16 bases between. Germline values: CDR1 SGDLS, CDR2 YYNGEE. The CDR3 has 15 residues. The CDR3 sequence is CASSASTGQGEKLFF. The CDR3 DNA reads TGTGCCAGCAGCGCGAGTACAGGGCAAGGTGAAAAACTGTTTTTT.

The chain recombines TRBV7-3 with TRBJ1-3; 7 bases line up with TRBD1. V dropped 0 bases and J dropped 5; count of bases not matched to a gene: 7. The germline V gene has CDR1 SGHTA and CDR2 FQGTGA. The CDR3 has 16 residues. CDR3 in DNA: TGTGCCAGCAGCTTAACGTCAACAGGGGCGAGAAACACCATATATTTT. Translation: CASSLTSTGARNTIYF.

The rearrangement joins TRBV20-1 to TRBJ2-5; 7 bases are a match to TRBD2. Germline V gene sequence: CDR1 DFQATT, CDR2 SNEGSKA (reference sequence). After removal of 4 bases from V and 3 bases from J, the junction contained 5 bases not matched to a gene. CDR3 size: 13 residues. CDR3 sequence (DNA): TGCAGTGCTACTGAAGCGGGAAAAGAGACCCAGTACTTC. This codes for CSATEAGKETQYF.

The CDR3 bases are TGTGCCAGCAGTACACGTCGGACAGGGTATCATCAGCCCCAGCATTTT. It codes for CASSTRRTGYHQPQHF. The chain combines TRBV27 with TRBJ1-5; 8 bases are shared with TRBD1. The CDR3 loop spans 16 amino acids. Germline CDR1 MNHEY, CDR2 SMNVEV (reference sequence). The J segment lost 5 bases and the V segment lost 5 bases, leaving 11 bases of the junction unmatched.

Comments on this clone: Other DNA sequences in this sample translate to the same CDR3. The CDR3, as DNA: TGTGCCAGCAGCCAAGACGGGAAGGGGGGCACAGATACGCAGTATTTT. Translation: CASSQDGKGGTDTQYF. The chain uses TRBV4-2 and TRBJ2-3, with a possible D match to TRBD1 (6 bases). The CDR3 spans 16 residues. Germline V CDR1 and CDR2: LGHNA, YNFKEQ. V was trimmed by 0 bases and J by 1 base, leaving 11 bases between them.